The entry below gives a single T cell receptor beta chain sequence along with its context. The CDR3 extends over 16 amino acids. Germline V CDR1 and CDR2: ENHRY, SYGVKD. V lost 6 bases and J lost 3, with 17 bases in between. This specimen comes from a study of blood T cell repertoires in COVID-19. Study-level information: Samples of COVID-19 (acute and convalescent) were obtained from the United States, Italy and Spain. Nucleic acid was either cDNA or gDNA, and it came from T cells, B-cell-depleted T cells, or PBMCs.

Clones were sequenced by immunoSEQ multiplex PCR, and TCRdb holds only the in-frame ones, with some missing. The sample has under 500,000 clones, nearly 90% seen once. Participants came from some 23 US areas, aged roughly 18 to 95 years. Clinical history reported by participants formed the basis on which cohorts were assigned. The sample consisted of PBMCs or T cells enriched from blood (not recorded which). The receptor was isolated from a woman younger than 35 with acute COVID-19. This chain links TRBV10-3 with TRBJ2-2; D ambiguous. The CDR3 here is CAIRASARVDTGELFF. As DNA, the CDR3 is TGTGCCATCAGGGCCTCGGCCCGGGTTGACACCGGGGAGCTGTTTTTT.